Here is one T cell receptor (beta chain) with its context. Its antigen is not identified. These data originate in a study of shared clonotypes between healthy human individuals. At the level of the study: Three plates were used per donor for CD4 naive, three for CD4 memory, two for CD8 naive and one for CD8 memory.

Recent acute infections and vaccinations were absent in the healthy HIV-negative adult donors. Whole-study results and caveats: Rarefaction gave evidence that sorted-subset sequencing remained incomplete despite large depth.

A deep-level run was used for the assay. Measured with immunoSEQ multiplex PCR; TCRdb has only the in-frame clones, and not every one. The sample carries about 120,000 clones, 55% to 70% recorded once. Deletions cut 2 bases from V and 3 bases from J, with 9 bases between. Germline V gene sequence: CDR1 SGHTS, CDR2 YDEGEE. CDR3 length: 14 residues. This clonotype originated in a woman aged 25 to 39 in good health. V and J are TRBV5-8 and TRBJ2-1; D gene unclear. Sequences were obtained from memory CD8+ T cells sorted from blood. The subset here: CD45RO+ cells pooled with CCR7-negative TemRA cells. This CDR3 is CASSLGLVYNEQFF. In DNA form, the CDR3 reads TGTGCCAGCAGCTTAGGTCTAGTCTACAATGAGCAGTTCTTC.